This TCR beta chain was sequenced for a study of early T cells in non-severe SARS-CoV-2 infection. This clonotype was counted at least ten times. Individual cDNA molecules received unique molecular identifiers. MiXCR, applied by TCRdb to the 5' RACE reads, yields one record per CDR3 protein. The sample shows tens of thousands of distinct CDR3 sequences, about 16% of them seen only once. This CDR3 has 10 residues. Germline V gene lookup returns CDR1 MNHNY and CDR2 SVGAGI (reference sequence). The V end lost 6 bases, the J end lost 7 bases, and 6 bases lay between the germline ends. This chain uses TRBV6-6 with TRBJ1-2; no clear D gene. The sample taken for sequencing was whole blood. The sequence derives from an adult who was a healthcare worker with PCR-confirmed SARS-CoV-2 infection or an uninfected control (not recorded which). CDR3 coding DNA: TGTGCCAGCAGGACCGTTGGCTACACCTTC. Amino acid sequence: CASRTVGYTF.